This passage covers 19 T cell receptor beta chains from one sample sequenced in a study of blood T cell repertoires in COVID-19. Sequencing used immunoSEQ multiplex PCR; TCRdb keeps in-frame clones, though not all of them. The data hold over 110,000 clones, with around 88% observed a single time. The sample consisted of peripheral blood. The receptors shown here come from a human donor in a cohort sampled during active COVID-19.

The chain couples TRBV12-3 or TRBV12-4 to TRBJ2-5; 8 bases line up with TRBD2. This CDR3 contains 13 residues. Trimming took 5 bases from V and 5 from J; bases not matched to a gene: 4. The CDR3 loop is CASSRTSWETQYF. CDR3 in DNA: TGTGCCAGCAGTCGGACTAGCTGGGAGACCCAGTACTTC.

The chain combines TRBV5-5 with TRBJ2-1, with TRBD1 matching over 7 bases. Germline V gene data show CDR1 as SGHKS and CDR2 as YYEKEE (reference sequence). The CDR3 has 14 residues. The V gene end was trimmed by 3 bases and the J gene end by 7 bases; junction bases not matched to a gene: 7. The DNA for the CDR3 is TGTGCCAGCAGCTGGAACCCAGGGGGAAATGAGCAGTTCTTC. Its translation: CASSWNPGGNEQFF.

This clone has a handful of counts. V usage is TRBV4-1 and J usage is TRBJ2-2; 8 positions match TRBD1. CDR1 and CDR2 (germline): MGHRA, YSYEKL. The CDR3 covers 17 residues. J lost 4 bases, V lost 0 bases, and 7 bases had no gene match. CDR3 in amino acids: CASSQESRGRATGELFF. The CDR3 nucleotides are TGCGCCAGCAGCCAAGAATCCAGGGGGCGGGCCACCGGGGAGCTGTTTTTT.

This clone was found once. The CDR3 coding sequence is TGTGCCAGCAGCGTCGATCGGGGAGAGACCCAGTACTTC. Translating gives CASSVDRGETQYF. The V and J genes are TRBV7-8 and TRBJ2-5, with D maybe TRBD2 (5 bases). The CDR3 is made up of 13 amino acids. V gave up 5 bases and J gave up 4 bases, with 11 bases separating them. Germline lookup yields CDR1 SGHVS and CDR2 FQNEAQ.

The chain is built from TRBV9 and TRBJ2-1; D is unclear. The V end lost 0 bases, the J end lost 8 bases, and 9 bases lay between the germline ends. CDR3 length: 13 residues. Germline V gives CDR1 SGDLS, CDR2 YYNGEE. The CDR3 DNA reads TGTGCCAGCAGCGTAGCTGTGCCGGATGAGCAGTTCTTC. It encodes CASSVAVPDEQFF. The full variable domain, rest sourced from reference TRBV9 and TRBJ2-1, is DSGVTQTPKHLITATGQRVTLRCSPRSGDLSVYWYQQSLDQGLQFLIQYYNGEERAKGNILERFSAQQFPDLHSELNLSSLELGDSALYFCASSVAVPDEQFFGPGTRLTVL.

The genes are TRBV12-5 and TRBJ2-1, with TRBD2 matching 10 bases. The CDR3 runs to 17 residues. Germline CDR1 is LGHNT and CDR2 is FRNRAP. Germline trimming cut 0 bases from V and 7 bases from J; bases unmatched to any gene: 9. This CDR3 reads CASGLVRSGGEGNEQFF. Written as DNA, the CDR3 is TGTGCTAGTGGTTTGGTACGGAGCGGGGGGGAAGGGAATGAGCAGTTCTTC.

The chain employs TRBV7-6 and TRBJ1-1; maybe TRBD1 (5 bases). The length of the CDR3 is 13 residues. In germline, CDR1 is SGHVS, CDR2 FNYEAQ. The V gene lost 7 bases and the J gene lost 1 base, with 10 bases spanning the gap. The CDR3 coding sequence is TGTGCCAGCACCATGACAGCGAACACTGAAGCTTTCTTT. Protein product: CASTMTANTEAFF.

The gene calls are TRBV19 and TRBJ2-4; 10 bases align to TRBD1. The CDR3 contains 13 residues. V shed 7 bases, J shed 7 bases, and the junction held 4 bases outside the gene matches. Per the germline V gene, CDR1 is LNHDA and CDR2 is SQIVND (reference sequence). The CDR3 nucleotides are TGTGCCAGTAAAACGGGACAGGGGAACATTCAGTACTTC. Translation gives CASKTGQGNIQYF.

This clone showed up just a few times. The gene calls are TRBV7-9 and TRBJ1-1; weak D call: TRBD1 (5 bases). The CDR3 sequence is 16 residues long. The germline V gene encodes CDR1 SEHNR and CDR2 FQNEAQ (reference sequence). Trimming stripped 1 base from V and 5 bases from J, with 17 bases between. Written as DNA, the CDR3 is TGTGCCAGCAGCTTAGGGACCGGGGGTAGTGGAACTGAAGCTTTCTTT. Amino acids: CASSLGTGGSGTEAFF.

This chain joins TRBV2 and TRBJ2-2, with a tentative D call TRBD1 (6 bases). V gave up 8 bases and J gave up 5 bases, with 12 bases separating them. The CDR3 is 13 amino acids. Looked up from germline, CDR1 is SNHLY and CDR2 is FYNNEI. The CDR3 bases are TGTGCCAGCCACAGGGAAACGACCGGGGAGCTGTTTTTT. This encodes CASHRETTGELFF.

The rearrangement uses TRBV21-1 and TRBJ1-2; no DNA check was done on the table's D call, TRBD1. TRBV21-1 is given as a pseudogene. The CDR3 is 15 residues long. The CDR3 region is CASSKWDRCIYGYTF. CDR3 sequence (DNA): TGTGCCAGTAGCAAGTGGGACAGGTGTATCTATGGCTACACCTTC.

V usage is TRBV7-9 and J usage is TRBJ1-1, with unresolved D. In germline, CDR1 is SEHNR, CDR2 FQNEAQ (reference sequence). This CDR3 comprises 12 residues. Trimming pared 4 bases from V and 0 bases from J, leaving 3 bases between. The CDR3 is CASSSMNTEAFF. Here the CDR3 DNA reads TGTGCCAGCAGCTCTATGAACACTGAAGCTTTCTTT.

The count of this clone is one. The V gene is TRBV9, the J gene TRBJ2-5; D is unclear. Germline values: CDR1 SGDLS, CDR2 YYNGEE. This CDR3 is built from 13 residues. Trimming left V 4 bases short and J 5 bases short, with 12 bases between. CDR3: CASSSAPGETQYF. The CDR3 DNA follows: TGTGCCAGCAGCTCAGCGCCCGGTGAGACCCAGTACTTC. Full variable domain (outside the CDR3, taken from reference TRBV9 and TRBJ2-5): DSGVTQTPKHLITATGQRVTLRCSPRSGDLSVYWYQQSLDQGLQFLIQYYNGEERAKGNILERFSAQQFPDLHSELNLSSLELGDSALYFCASSSAPGETQYFGPGTRLLVL.

CDR3 nucleotides: TGTGCCAGTAGTACCGGGACACTGAGGGGTGAAAAACTGTTTTTT. It yields the protein CASSTGTLRGEKLFF. The chain links TRBV19 to TRBJ1-4, with D perhaps TRBD1 (6 bases). The CDR3 is made up of 15 amino acids. CDR1 and CDR2 (germline): LNHDA, SQIVND (reference sequence). Trimming took off 4 bases at V and 7 bases at J, with 16 bases between the two ends.

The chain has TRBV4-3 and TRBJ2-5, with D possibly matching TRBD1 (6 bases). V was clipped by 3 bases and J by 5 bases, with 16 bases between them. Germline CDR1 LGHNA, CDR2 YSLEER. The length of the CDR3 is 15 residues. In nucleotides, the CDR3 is TGCGCCAGCAGCCAGGGGGCGCATTATCGGGAGACCCAGTACTTC. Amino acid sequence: CASSQGAHYRETQYF.

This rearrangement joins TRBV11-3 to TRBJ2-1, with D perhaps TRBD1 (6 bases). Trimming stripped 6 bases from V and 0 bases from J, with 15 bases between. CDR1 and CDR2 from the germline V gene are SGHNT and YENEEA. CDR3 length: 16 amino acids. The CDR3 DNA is TGTGCCAGCAGTACCGGACAGCAAGTCTCCTACAATGAGCAGTTCTTC. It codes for CASSTGQQVSYNEQFF.

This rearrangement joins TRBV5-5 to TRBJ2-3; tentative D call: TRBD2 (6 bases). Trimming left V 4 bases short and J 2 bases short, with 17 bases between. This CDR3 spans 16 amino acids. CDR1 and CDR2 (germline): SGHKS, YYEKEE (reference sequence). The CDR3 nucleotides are TGTGCCAGCAGCGGGAGTTTCGGCGGGGCCACAGATACGCAGTATTTT. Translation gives CASSGSFGGATDTQYF.

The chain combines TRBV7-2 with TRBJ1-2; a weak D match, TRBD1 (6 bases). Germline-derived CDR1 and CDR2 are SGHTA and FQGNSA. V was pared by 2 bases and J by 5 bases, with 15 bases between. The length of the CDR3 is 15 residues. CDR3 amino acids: CASSLYNRVEYGYTF. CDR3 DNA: TGTGCCAGCAGCTTATATAACAGGGTTGAATATGGCTACACCTTC. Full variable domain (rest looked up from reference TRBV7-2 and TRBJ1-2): GAGVSQSPSNKVTEKGKDVELRCDPISGHTALYWYRQSLGQGLEFLIYFQGNSAPDKSGLPSDRFSAERTGGSVSTLTIQRTQQEDSAVYLCASSLYNRVEYGYTFGSGTRLTVV.

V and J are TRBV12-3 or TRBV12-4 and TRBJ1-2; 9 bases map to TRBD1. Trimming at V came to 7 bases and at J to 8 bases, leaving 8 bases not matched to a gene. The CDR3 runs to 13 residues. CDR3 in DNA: TGTGCCAGCAACCTAGACAGGGGGAGAGGCTACACCTTC. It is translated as CASNLDRGRGYTF.